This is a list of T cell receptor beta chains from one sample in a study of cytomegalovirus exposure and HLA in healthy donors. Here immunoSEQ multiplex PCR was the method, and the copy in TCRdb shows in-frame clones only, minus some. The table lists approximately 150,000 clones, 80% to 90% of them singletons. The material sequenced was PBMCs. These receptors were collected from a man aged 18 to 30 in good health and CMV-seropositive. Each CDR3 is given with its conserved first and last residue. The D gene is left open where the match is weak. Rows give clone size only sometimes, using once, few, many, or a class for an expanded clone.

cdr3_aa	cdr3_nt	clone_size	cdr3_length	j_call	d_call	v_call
CASSKTGRDTEAFF	TGCGCCAGCAGCAAAACAGGGAGGGACACTGAAGCTTTCTTT	once	14	TRBJ1-1	.	TRBV5-1
CASSDRQGPEAFF	TGTGCCAGCAGCGATAGACAGGGACCTGAAGCTTTCTTT	.	13	TRBJ1-1	TRBD1	TRBV13
CASSRDRNEKLFF	TGTGCCAGCAGCCGGGACAGGAATGAAAAACTGTTTTTT	.	13	TRBJ1-4	TRBD1	TRBV7-2
CASSLTGGGDTQYF	TGTGCCAGCAGTTTAACTGGGGGAGGAGATACGCAGTATTTT	.	14	TRBJ2-3	.	TRBV28
CASTDRGLGVEAFF	TGCGCCAGCACCGACAGGGGTCTAGGCGTTGAAGCTTTCTTT	.	14	TRBJ1-1	TRBD1	TRBV10-2
CASSLYKAAGYTF	TGTGCCAGCAGCTTGTACAAGGCGGCTGGCTACACCTTC	once	13	TRBJ1-2	.	TRBV5-6
CASSPGQNNQPQHF	TGCGCCAGCAGCCCGGGACAAAACAATCAGCCCCAGCATTTT	few	14	TRBJ1-5	.	TRBV5-1
CASSRDSTNSPLHF	TGTGCCAGCAGCCGGGACAGCACTAATTCACCCCTCCACTTT	.	14	TRBJ1-6	TRBD1	TRBV28
CASTDTNTGELFF	TGTGCCAGCACGGACACGAACACCGGGGAGCTGTTTTTT	.	13	TRBJ2-2	.	TRBV6-1
CASSTPGQGPSNEKLFF	TGTGCCAGCAGTACTCCGGGACAGGGGCCCTCTAATGAAAAACTGTTTTTT	.	17	TRBJ1-4	TRBD1	TRBV28
CASSWGGNEQFF	TGTGCCAGCAGCTGGGGGGGAAATGAGCAGTTCTTC	once	12	TRBJ2-1	TRBD2	TRBV5-4
CASSPWTSGSNEQFF	TGTGCCAGCAGTCCCTGGACTAGCGGGAGCAATGAGCAGTTCTTC	.	15	TRBJ2-1	TRBD2	TRBV7-6
CASSTGLYATSTDTQYF	TGTGCCAGCAGTACCGGACTGTACGCTACTAGCACAGATACGCAGTATTTT	.	17	TRBJ2-3	.	TRBV9
CASQLGTANTEAFF	TGTGCCAGCCAACTAGGGACAGCGAACACTGAAGCTTTCTTT	.	14	TRBJ1-1	TRBD1	TRBV19
CASSQDGGDGTQYF	TGCGCCAGCAGCCAAGATGGGGGGGATGGTACGCAGTATTTT	few	14	TRBJ2-3	TRBD2	TRBV4-1
CASRTTRDSSYNEQFF	TGTGCCAGTAGAACCACCCGGGACAGCTCCTACAATGAGCAGTTCTTC	.	16	TRBJ2-1	TRBD1	TRBV19